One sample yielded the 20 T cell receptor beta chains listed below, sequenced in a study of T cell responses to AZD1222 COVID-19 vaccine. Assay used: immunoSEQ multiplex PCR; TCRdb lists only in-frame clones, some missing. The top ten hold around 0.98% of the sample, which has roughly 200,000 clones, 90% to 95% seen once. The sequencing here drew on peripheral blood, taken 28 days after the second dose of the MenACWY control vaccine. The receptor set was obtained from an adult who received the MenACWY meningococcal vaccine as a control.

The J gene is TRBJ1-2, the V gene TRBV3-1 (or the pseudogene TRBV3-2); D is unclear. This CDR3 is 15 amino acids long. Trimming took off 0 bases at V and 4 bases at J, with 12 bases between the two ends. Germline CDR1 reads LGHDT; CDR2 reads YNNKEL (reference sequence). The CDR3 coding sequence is TGTGCCAGCAGCCAAGACCTCCTCAGAGGCTATGGCTACACCTTC. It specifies CASSQDLLRGYGYTF.

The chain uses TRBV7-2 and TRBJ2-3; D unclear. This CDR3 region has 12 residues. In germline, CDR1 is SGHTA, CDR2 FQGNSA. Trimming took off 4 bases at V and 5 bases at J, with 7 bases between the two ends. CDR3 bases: TGTGCCAGCAGCTATTATGGAGATACGCAGTATTTT. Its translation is CASSYYGDTQYF. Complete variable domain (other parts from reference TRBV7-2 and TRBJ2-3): GAGVSQSPSNKVTEKGKDVELRCDPISGHTALYWYRQSLGQGLEFLIYFQGNSAPDKSGLPSDRFSAERTGGSVSTLTIQRTQQEDSAVYLCASSYYGDTQYFGPGTRLTVL.

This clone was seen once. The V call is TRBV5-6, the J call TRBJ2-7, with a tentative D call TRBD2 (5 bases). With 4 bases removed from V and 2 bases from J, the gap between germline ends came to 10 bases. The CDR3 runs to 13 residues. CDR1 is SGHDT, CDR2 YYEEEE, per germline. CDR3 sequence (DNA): TGTGCCAGCAGCAGAGGGTTTACCTACGAGCAGTACTTC. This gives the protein CASSRGFTYEQYF.

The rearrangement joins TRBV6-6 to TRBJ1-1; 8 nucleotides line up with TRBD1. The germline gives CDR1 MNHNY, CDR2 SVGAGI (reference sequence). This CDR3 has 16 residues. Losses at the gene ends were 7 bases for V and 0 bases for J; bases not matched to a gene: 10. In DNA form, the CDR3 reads TGTGCCAGCACCCCCGGACAGGGATCCATGAACACTGAAGCTTTCTTT. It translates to CASTPGQGSMNTEAFF.

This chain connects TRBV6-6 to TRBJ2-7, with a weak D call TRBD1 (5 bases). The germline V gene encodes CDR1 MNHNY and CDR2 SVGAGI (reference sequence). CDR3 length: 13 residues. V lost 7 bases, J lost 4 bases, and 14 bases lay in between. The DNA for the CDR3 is TGTGCCAGCAAGGCAGGGCGTTCATACGAGCAGTACTTC. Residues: CASKAGRSYEQYF.

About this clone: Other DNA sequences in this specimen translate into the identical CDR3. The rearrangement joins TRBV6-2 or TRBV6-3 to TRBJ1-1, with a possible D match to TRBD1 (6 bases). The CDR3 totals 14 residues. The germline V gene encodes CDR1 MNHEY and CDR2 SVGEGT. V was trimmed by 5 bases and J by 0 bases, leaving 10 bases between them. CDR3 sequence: CASSLQGLNTEAFF. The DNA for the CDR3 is TGTGCCAGCAGTCTACAGGGATTGAACACTGAAGCTTTCTTT.

The CDR3 is CASSVLQPRGQNTEAFF. CDR3 coding DNA: TGTGCCAGCAGCGTACTACAACCCAGAGGCCAGAACACTGAAGCTTTCTTT. The chain combines TRBV21-1 with TRBJ1-1. TRBV21-1 represents a pseudogene. This CDR3 is 17 amino acids long.

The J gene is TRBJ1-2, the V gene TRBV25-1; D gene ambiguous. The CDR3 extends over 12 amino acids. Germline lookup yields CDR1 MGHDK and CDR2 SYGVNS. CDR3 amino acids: CAATDGVRGYTF. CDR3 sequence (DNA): TGTGCAGCAACCGACGGAGTAAGGGGCTACACCTTC.

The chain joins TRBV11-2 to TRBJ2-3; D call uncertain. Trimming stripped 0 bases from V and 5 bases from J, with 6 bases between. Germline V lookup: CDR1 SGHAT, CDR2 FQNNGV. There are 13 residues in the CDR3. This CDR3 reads CASSLEPLDTQYF. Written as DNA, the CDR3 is TGTGCCAGCAGCTTAGAGCCATTAGATACGCAGTATTTT.

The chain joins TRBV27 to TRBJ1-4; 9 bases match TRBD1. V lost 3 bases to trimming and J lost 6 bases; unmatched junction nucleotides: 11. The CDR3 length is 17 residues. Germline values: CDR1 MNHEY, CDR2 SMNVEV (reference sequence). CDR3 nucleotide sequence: TGTGCCAGCAGTTTCCGCCCTCCGGGACAGGGTTATGAAAAACTGTTTTTT. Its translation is CASSFRPPGQGYEKLFF.

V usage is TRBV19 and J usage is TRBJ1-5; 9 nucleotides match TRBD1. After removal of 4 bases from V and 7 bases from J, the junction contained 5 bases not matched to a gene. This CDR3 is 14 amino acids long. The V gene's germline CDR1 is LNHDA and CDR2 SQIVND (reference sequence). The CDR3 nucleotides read TGTGCCAGTAGTACGGACAGGGGCCGACAGCCCCAGCATTTT. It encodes CASSTDRGRQPQHF.

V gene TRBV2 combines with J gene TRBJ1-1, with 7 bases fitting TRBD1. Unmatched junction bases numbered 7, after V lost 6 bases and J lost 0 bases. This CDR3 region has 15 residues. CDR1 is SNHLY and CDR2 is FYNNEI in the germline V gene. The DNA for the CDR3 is TGTGCCAGCAGACGGGACAGCATAATGAACACTGAAGCTTTCTTT. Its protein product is CASRRDSIMNTEAFF.

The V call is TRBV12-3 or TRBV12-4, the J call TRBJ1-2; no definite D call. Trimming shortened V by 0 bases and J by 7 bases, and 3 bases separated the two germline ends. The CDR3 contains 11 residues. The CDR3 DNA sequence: TGTGCCAGCAGTTTAGCGGGTGGCTACACCTTC. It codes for CASSLAGGYTF.

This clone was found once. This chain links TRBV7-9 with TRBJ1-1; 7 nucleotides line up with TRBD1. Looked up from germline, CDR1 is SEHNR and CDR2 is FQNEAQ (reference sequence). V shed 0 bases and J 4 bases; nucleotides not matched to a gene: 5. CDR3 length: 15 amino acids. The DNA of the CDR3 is TGTGCCAGCAGCTTAGCGGGCTCAGGGGGCACTGAAGCTTTCTTT. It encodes CASSLAGSGGTEAFF.

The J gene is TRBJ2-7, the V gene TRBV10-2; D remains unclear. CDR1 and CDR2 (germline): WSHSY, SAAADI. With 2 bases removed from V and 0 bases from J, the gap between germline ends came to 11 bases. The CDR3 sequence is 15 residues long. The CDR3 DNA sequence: TGCGCCAGCAGTGAGAGTCAGCTACCCTCCTACGAGCAGTACTTC. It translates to CASSESQLPSYEQYF.

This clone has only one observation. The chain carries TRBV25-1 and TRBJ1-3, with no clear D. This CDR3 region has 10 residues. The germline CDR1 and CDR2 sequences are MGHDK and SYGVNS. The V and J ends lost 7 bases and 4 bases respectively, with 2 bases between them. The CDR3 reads CASIGNTIYF. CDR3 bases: TGTGCCAGCATCGGAAACACCATATATTTT.

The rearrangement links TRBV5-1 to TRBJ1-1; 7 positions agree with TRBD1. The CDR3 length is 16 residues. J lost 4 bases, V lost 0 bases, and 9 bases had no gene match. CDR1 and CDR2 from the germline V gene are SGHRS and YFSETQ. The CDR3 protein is CASSLAEGASGTEAFF. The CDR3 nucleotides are TGCGCCAGCAGCTTGGCCGAGGGGGCCTCTGGCACTGAAGCTTTCTTT.

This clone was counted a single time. CDR3 region: CASSQYRSQPQHF. The CDR3 nucleotides are TGTGCCAGCAGCCAGTACAGATCCCAGCCCCAGCATTTT. The chain is built from TRBV3-1 (or the pseudogene TRBV3-2) and TRBJ1-5, with D unclear. The CDR3 has 13 amino acids. From germline, CDR1 is LGHDT and CDR2 YNNKEL (reference sequence). Trimming took off 3 bases at V and 7 bases at J, with 10 bases between the two ends.

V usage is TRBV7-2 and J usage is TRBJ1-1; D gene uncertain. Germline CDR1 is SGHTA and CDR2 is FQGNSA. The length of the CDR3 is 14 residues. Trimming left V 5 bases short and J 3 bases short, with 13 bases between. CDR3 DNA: TGTGCCAGCAGCCCACCTGTAGCCCACACTGAAGCTTTCTTT. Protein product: CASSPPVAHTEAFF.

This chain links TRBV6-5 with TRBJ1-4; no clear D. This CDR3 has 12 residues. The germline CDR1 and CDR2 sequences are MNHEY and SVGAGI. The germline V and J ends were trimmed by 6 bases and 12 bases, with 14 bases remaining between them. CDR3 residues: CASRATTAELFF. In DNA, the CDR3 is TGTGCCAGCAGGGCGACGACGGCGGAACTGTTTTTT.